Listed below are T cell receptor beta chains from one sample, sequenced in a study of Graves' ophthalmopathy and Graves' hyperthyroidism. TCRdb redid the calling of the multiplex PCR reads with MiXCR, one entry per CDR3 protein. The sample carries hundreds of thousands of distinct CDR3 sequences, about a fifth recorded once. Input material: peripheral blood. All receptors derive from a woman between 50 and 59 years old with Graves' ophthalmopathy. Each CDR3 is given with its conserved first and last residue. A D gene is named only where the DNA matches it firmly. Some rows have no size entry. The others give once, few or many, or a class for an expanded clone.

length | J | V | size | D | DNA | CDR3
15 | TRBJ2-2 | TRBV5-1 | many | TRBD1 | TGCGCCAGCAGCATTCGGACAGGGGACACCGGGGAGCTGTTTTTT | CASSIRTGDTGELFF
12 | TRBJ2-7 | TRBV30 | many | - | TGTGCCTGGAGTGTACTGGGAACGGAGCAGTACTTC | CAWSVLGTEQYF
16 | TRBJ1-3 | TRBV6-5 | many | - | TGTGCCAGCAGTTACGGTTACGGGAGCTCTGGAAACACCATATATTTT | CASSYGYGSSGNTIYF
14 | TRBJ1-1 | TRBV5-1 | few | - | TGCGCCAGCAGCTTTCTCCCAGGTAACACTGAAGCTTTCTTT | CASSFLPGNTEAFF
15 | TRBJ2-5 | TRBV28 | many | TRBD1 | TGTGCCAGCAGTTCCTCCAAGGGGGCCAGGGAGACCCAGTACTTC | CASSSSKGARETQYF
14 | TRBJ2-5 | TRBV6-9 | few | - | TGTGCCAGCAGTTATTCGGACGGACAAGAGACCCAGTACTTC | CASSYSDGQETQYF
14 | TRBJ1-5 | TRBV2 | many | - | TGTGCCAGCAGTGACGGGGGGGGCAATCAGCCCCAGCATTTT | CASSDGGGNQPQHF
13 | TRBJ2-7 | TRBV27 | many | - | TGTGCCAGCAGTCCCACAGACTCCTACGAGCAGTACTTC | CASSPTDSYEQYF
15 | TRBJ2-5 | TRBV6-1 | many | TRBD2 | TGTGCCAGCAGCCCCACGGGACTAGTCGGCGAGACCCAGTACTTC | CASSPTGLVGETQYF
18 | TRBJ2-4 | TRBV19 | few | TRBD2 | TGTGCCAGTAGTATGGATTGGACTAGCGGGAGGGCACGGGACATTCAGTACTTC | CASSMDWTSGRARDIQYF
14 | TRBJ2-7 | TRBV6-1 | many | - | TGTGCCAGCAGTGAAGAACCGGGACCCTACGAGCAGTACTTC | CASSEEPGPYEQYF
15 | TRBJ2-2 | TRBV12-3/TRBV12-4 | - | - | TGTGCCAGCGGACTCGGGACAAAGAACACCGGGGAGCTGTTTTTT | CASGLGTKNTGELFF
16 | TRBJ2-2 | TRBV5-1 | few | TRBD2 | TGCGCCAGCAGCTTGTGGGCTAGCGGTAGCACCGGGGAGCTGTTTTTT | CASSLWASGSTGELFF
17 | TRBJ2-2 | TRBV14 | - | - | TGTGCCAGCAGCCAAGATTTTTCAGGGCCTTACACCGGGGAGCTGTTTTTT | CASSQDFSGPYTGELFF
16 | TRBJ1-2 | TRBV28 | many | TRBD1 | TGTGCCAGCAGTTCAACACGGGGACAGAGACTTTATGGCTACACCTTC | CASSSTRGQRLYGYTF
14 | TRBJ1-2 | TRBV27 | many | TRBD1 | TGTGCCAGCAGTCTCGGACAGGGGGGATATGGCTACACCTTC | CASSLGQGGYGYTF
13 | TRBJ1-2 | TRBV6-1 | many | - | TGTGCCAGCAACAGGGTCGGTAACTATGGCTACACCTTC | CASNRVGNYGYTF